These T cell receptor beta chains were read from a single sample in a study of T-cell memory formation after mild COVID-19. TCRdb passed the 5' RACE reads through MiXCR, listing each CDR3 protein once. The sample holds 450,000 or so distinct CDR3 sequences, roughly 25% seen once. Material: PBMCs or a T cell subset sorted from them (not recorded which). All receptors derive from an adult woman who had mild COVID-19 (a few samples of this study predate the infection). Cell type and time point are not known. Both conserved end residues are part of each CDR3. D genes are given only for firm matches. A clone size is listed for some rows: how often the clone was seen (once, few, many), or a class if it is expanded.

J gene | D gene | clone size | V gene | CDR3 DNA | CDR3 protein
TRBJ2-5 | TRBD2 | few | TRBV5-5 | TGTGCCAGCAGCCCTCGGGGACTAGCGGAGCCGACCGGGGGGACCCAGTACTTC | CASSPRGLAEPTGGTQYF
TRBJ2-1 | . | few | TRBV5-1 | TGCGCCAGCAGCTTGGTGGCTCCCTTCTACAGGGGGCGCCGGGGTAGCGGGGGCGCAGGTCCCCAGTTCTTC | CASSLVAPFYRGRRGSGGAGPQFF
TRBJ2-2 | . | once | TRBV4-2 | TGTGCCAGCAGCCACGAGGAGCGACAAACCGGGGAGCTGTTTTTT | CASSHEERQTGELFF
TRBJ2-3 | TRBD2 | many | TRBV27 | TGTGCCAGCAGTTTAAGCGGGGGGGCATCATTAACAGATACGCAGTATTTT | CASSLSGGASLTDTQYF
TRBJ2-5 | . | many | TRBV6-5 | TGTGCCAGCAGTCCCCCGGGACGCCCCCAAGAGACCCAGTACTTC | CASSPPGRPQETQYF
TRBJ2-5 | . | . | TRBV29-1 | TGCAGCGTCGAGCATACAGAGACCCAGTACTTC | CSVEHTETQYF
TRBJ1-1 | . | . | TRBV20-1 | TGCAGTGCGGGTGGGCCACGGACGGTCTTT | CSAGGPRTVF
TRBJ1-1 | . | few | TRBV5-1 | TGCGCCAGCAGCTTGTGGCAGCCCGAGGAAGCTTTCTTT | CASSLWQPEEAFF
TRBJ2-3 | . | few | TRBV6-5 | TGTGCCAGCAGTTACTCGTCGAGGGAGGAAGGAGATACGCAGTATTTT | CASSYSSREEGDTQYF
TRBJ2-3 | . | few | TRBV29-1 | TGCAGCGTGGGTAGGGGAGATACGCAGTATTTT | CSVGRGDTQYF
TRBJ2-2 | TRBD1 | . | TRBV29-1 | TGCAGCGTTGAATTTGTCGACAGGGGGGTGTACGGGGAGCTGTTTTTT | CSVEFVDRGVYGELFF
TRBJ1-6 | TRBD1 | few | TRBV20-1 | TGCAGTGCTAGAGATGACAGGGAAGGTTCACCCCTCCACTTT | CSARDDREGSPLHF
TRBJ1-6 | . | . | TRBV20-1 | TGCAGTGCTAGATCAGAGTTTTCCTCCACTCCAATTAATTCACCCCTCCACTTT | CSARSEFSSTPINSPLHF
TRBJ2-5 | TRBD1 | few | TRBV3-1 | TGTGCCAGCCGGGACAGTCTTAGGGAGACCCAGTACTTC | CASRDSLRETQYF
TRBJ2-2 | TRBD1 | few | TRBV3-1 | TGTGCCAGCAGCCAAGCACGCAGGGGGCGCGGCACCGGGGAGCTGTTTTTT | CASSQARRGRGTGELFF
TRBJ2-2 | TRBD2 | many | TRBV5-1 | TGCGCCAGCAGCCCGACTAGCGTGAACACCGGGGAGCTGTTTTTT | CASSPTSVNTGELFF
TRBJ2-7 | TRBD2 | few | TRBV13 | TGTGCCAGCAGCTCGAGCGGGAGGGCTACCTACGAGCAGTACTTC | CASSSSGRATYEQYF
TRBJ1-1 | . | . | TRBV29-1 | TGCAGCGTTGAGGGGTCGAACACTGAAGCTTTCTTT | CSVEGSNTEAFF
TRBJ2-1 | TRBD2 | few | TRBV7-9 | TGTGCCAGCAGCTTTAAAACTAGCGCCGAGCAGTTCTTC | CASSFKTSAEQFF
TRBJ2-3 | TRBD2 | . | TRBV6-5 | TGTGCCAGCAGGTCTGACCCGGGGGGTCGTACGCAGTATTTT | CASRSDPGGRTQYF
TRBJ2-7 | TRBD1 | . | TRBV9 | TGTGCCAGCAGCGTAGATGACAGGGGGTCCTACGAGCAGTACTTC | CASSVDDRGSYEQYF
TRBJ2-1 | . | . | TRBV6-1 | TGTGCCAGCAGTGCGTCTTTACTGGCACAGGATTACTACAATGAGCAGTTCTTC | CASSASLLAQDYYNEQFF
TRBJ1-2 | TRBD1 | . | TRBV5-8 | TGTGCCAGCAGCTTGGGAGGGACAGGGGGCGATGGCTACACCTTC | CASSLGGTGGDGYTF
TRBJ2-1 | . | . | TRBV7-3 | TGTGCCAGCAGATTCCCCGGGGGAGAGCAGTTCTTC | CASRFPGGEQFF
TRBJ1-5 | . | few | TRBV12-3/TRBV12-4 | TGTGCCAGCAGTTCCTTATCGGGGGCCAATCAGCCCCAGCATTTT | CASSSLSGANQPQHF
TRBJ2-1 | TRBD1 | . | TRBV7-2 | TGTGCCAGCAGCCTGGACAGGTCGGACAATGAGCAGTTCTTC | CASSLDRSDNEQFF
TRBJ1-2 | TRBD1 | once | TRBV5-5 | TGTGCCAGCAGCTTGGGACAGGGGCCAGCTAACTATGGCTACACCTTC | CASSLGQGPANYGYTF
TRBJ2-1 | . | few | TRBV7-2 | TGTGCCAGCGGGTCGAACAATGAGCAGTTCTTC | CASGSNNEQFF
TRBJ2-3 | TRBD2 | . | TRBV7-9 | TGTGCCAGCAGGCGGGGGAGAGATACGCAGTATTTT | CASRRGRDTQYF
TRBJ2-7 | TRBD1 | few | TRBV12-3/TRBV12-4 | TGTGCCAGCAGTTTAATCCCAGGGGGAATCGAGCAGTACTTC | CASSLIPGGIEQYF
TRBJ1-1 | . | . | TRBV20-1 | TGCAGTGCCCGCCGATCCGTGGACGGGGCTGCTTTCTTT | CSARRSVDGAAFF
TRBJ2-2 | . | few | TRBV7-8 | TGTGCCAGCAGGCTAGTGGCTACCGGGGAGCTGTTTTTT | CASRLVATGELFF
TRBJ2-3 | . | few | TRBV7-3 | TGTGCCAGCAGCTCCTCAATGGAAGCAGATACGCAGTATTTT | CASSSSMEADTQYF
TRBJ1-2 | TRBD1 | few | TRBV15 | TGTGCCACCAGATCGACAGGGGGTAGATACGGCTACACCTTC | CATRSTGGRYGYTF
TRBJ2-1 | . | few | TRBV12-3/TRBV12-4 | TGTGCCAGCAGTTGGGGGCCGCGTGAGCAGTTCTTC | CASSWGPREQFF
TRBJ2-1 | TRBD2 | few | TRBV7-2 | TGTGCCAGCAGCTTAGGATCGGCTAGCGGGCAATACAATGAGCAGTTCTTC | CASSLGSASGQYNEQFF
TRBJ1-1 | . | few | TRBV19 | TGTGCCAGTAGGACAGGCGGCACTGAAGCTTTCTTT | CASRTGGTEAFF
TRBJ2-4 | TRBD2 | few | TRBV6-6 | TGTGCCAGTAAAGACCGGGGGGGGCTAGCCAAAAACATTCAGTACTTC | CASKDRGGLAKNIQYF
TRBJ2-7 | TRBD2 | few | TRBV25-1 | TGTGCCAGCAGTGACGAGGGGCTAGCGGACTCCTACGAGCAGTACTTC | CASSDEGLADSYEQYF
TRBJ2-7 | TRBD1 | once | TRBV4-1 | TGCGCCAGCAGCCAACCAGGGGACAGGGTCTACGAGCAGTACTTC | CASSQPGDRVYEQYF
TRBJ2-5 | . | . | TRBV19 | TGTGCCAGTAGTACCCATGGAGAGACCCAGTACTTC | CASSTHGETQYF
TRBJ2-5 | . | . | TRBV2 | TGTGCCAGCACCAGGGGAGGGCAGACCCAGTACTTC | CASTRGGQTQYF
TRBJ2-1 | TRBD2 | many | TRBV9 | TGTGCCAGCAGCGTAGGGGGCGGGAGCTACAATGAGCAGTTCTTC | CASSVGGGSYNEQFF
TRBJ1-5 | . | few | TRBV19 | TGTGCCAGTAGGGATCGGGACACCGATCAGCCCCAGCATTTT | CASRDRDTDQPQHF
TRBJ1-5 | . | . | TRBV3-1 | TGTGCCAGCAGCCCGACACATTATAGCAATCAGCCCCAGCATTTT | CASSPTHYSNQPQHF
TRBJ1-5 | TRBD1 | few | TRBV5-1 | TGCGCCAGCAGCCCCACGACAGGGGTGAATCAGCCCCAGCATTTT | CASSPTTGVNQPQHF
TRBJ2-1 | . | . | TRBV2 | TGTGCCAGCAGTGAACAACAGGGTTACGAGCAGTTCTTC | CASSEQQGYEQFF
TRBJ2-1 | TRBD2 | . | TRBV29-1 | TGCAGCGTTGTCCAGCGGGAGGTTGAGCAGTTCTTC | CSVVQREVEQFF
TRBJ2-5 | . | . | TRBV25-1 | TGTGCCAGCAGTGATGTTACAGGTGACCTGGGAGGGACCCAGTACTTC | CASSDVTGDLGGTQYF
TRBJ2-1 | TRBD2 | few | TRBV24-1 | TGTGCCACCAGTGATTTGCGGTTTGGGACTAGCGGGGGATCCTACAATGAGCAGTTCTTC | CATSDLRFGTSGGSYNEQFF
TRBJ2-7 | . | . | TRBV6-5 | TGTGCCAGCAGTTACCCGGGAACGAGCTCCTACGAGCAGTACTTC | CASSYPGTSSYEQYF
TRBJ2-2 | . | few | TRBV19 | TGTGCCAGTAGTATAGTCCCGGTTTTTACCGGGGAGCTGTTTTTT | CASSIVPVFTGELFF
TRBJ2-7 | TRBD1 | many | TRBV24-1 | TGTGCCACCAGTGATGGACAGGGAGAGCAGTACTTC | CATSDGQGEQYF